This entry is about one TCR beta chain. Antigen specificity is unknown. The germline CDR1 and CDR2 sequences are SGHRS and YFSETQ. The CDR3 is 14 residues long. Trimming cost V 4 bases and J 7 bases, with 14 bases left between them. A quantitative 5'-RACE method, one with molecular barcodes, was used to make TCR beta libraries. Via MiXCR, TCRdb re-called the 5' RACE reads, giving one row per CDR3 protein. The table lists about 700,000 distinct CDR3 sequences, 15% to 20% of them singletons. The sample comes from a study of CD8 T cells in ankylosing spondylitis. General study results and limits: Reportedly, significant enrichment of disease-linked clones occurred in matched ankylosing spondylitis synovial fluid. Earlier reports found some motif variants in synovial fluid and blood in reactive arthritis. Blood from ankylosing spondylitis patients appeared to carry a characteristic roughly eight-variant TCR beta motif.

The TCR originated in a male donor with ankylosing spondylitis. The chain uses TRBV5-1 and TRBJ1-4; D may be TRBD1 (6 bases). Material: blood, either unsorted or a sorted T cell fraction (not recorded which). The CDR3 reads CASSLRGGGEKLFF. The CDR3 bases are TGCGCCAGCAGCCTTCGGGGGGGCGGTGAAAAACTGTTTTTT.